These 12 T cell receptor beta chains were all obtained from the same sample, sequenced in a study of control samples from healthy donors and cancer patients. The table came from immunoSEQ multiplex PCR; TCRdb's copy has only in-frame clones and leaves some out. The sample comprises fewer than 200,000 clones, nearly 90% of which are singletons, and 1.2% to 1.5% rests with the top ten. The specimen sequenced was blood. These receptors originate from a woman between 50 and 59 years old in good health.

The chain couples TRBV19 to TRBJ1-4; D might be TRBD1 (5 bases). The ends were cut back, 5 bases at V and 2 bases at J, with 6 bases in the middle. The CDR3 runs to 13 residues. CDR1 is LNHDA, CDR2 SQIVND, per germline (reference sequence). DNA of the CDR3: TGTGCCAGTAGTCGACAGACTAATGAAAAACTGTTTTTT. Amino acids: CASSRQTNEKLFF.

The chain has TRBV6-6 and TRBJ2-2; 13 bases match TRBD2. The CDR3 spans 16 residues. V shed 6 bases and J 7 bases; nucleotides not matched to a gene: 8. Germline CDR1 MNHNY, CDR2 SVGAGI (reference sequence). DNA of the CDR3: TGTGCCAGCAGACGGACTAGCGGGGGAGGGGGCGGGGAGCTGTTTTTT. It is translated as CASRRTSGGGGGELFF.

The CDR3 loop reads CASSPDRAYGYTF. The CDR3 DNA sequence: TGTGCCAGCTCCCCCGACAGGGCCTATGGCTACACCTTC. The chain links TRBV18 to TRBJ1-2, with 7 bases fitting TRBD1. Trimming took 6 bases from V and 4 from J; bases not matched to a gene: 5. CDR1 is KGHSH and CDR2 is LQKENI in the germline V gene. CDR3 length equals 13 residues. The entire variable domain, with the rest obtained from reference TRBV18 and TRBJ1-2, is as follows: NAGVMQNPRHLVRRRGQEARLRCSPMKGHSHVYWYRQLPEEGLKFMVYLQKENIIDESGMPKERFSAEFPKEGPSILRIQQVVRGDSAAYFCASSPDRAYGYTFGSGTRLTVV.

The chain is built from TRBV25-1 and TRBJ2-7; D may be TRBD1 (5 bases). The CDR3 covers 12 residues. CDR1 MGHDK and CDR2 SYGVNS come from the germline V gene. The ends were cut back, 5 bases at V and 5 bases at J, with 10 bases in the middle. The CDR3 DNA reads as TGTGCCAGCAGTTCGACAGTCGACGAGCAGTACTTC. It is translated as CASSSTVDEQYF.

This rearrangement joins TRBV3-1 (or the pseudogene TRBV3-2) to TRBJ2-7, with D possibly matching TRBD1 (5 bases). The CDR3 is made up of 15 amino acids. V was pared by 0 bases and J by 9 bases, with 18 bases between. CDR1 is LGHDT and CDR2 is YNNKEL in the germline V gene (reference sequence). This CDR3 is CASSQDRAPALRQYF. The CDR3 DNA sequence: TGTGCCAGCAGCCAAGACAGGGCCCCGGCCCTTAGGCAGTACTTC.

CDR3 DNA sequence: TGTGCCAGCAGCCGGCTAGCGAGAGGATCGAACACCGGGGAGCTGTTTTTT. Translation gives CASSRLARGSNTGELFF. This chain connects TRBV5-8 to TRBJ2-2, with D possibly being TRBD2 (6 bases). Trimming pared 4 bases from V and 0 bases from J, leaving 16 bases between. Germline lookup yields CDR1 SGHTS and CDR2 YDEGEE. The CDR3 extends over 17 amino acids.

The chain carries TRBV14 and TRBJ2-7; either TRBD1 or TRBD2 may supply D (5 bases each). CDR1 SGHDN and CDR2 FVKESK come from the germline V gene. The CDR3 loop spans 15 amino acids. The V gene lost 4 bases and the J gene lost 2 bases, with 15 bases spanning the gap. The CDR3 bases are TGTGCCAGCAGCCGCACGAGGGGCTCCACCTACGAGCAGTACTTC. Translation gives CASSRTRGSTYEQYF.

This clone was seen only a few times. The CDR3 DNA is TGCAGCGTTGAAGGGGGGACAGATATCTATGGCTACACCTTC. Amino acids: CSVEGGTDIYGYTF. J is TRBJ1-2 and V is TRBV29-1, with 7 bases fitting TRBD1. The CDR3 runs 14 residues. J lost 4 bases, V lost 1 base, and 6 bases had no gene match. CDR1 SQVTM and CDR2 ANQGSEA come from the germline V gene. Based on the CDR3 plus reference TRBV29-1 and TRBJ1-2, the full variable domain is SAVISQKPSRDICQRGTSLTIQCQVDSQVTMMFWYRQQPGQSLTLIATANQGSEATYESGFVIDKFPISRPNLTFSTLTVSNMSPEDSSIYLCSVEGGTDIYGYTFGSGTRLTVV.

The chain joins TRBV28 to TRBJ2-1, with 12 nucleotides matching TRBD2. Germline-derived CDR1 and CDR2 are MDHEN and SYDVKM. CDR3 length equals 17 residues. Losses at the gene ends were 6 bases for V and 1 base for J; bases not matched to a gene: 7. The CDR3 sequence: CASSPSLAGGSYNEQFF. The CDR3 DNA reads as TGTGCCAGCAGCCCCTCCCTAGCGGGAGGGTCCTACAATGAGCAGTTCTTC.

The genes are TRBV6-2 or TRBV6-3 and TRBJ2-1; 8 nucleotides align to TRBD2. The CDR3 is made up of 19 amino acids. Germline loops: CDR1 MNHEY, CDR2 SVGEGT. The V and J ends lost 2 bases and 7 bases, in that order; junction bases with no gene match: 19. The CDR3 DNA follows: TGTGCCAGCAGTTACCCTCGACCACCAATAGCGGGGTTGGGGAATGAGCAGTTCTTC. Protein sequence: CASSYPRPPIAGLGNEQFF.

This clone showed up just once. The chain recombines TRBV11-2 with TRBJ1-2; D might be TRBD1 (5 bases). Germline loops: CDR1 SGHAT, CDR2 FQNNGV. The CDR3 has 13 residues. Trimming removed 0 bases at V and 8 bases at J, with 10 bases between. The CDR3 coding sequence is TGTGCCAGCAGCTTAGACAGGGATGTCGGCTACACCTTC. Translated, it gives CASSLDRDVGYTF.

This chain joins TRBV7-2 and TRBJ1-6; 10 bases line up with TRBD1. V lost 4 bases to trimming and J lost 10 bases; unmatched junction nucleotides: 10. The CDR3 contains 16 residues. The germline CDR1 and CDR2 sequences are SGHTA and FQGNSA. The CDR3 loop is CASSSRWTGGFSPLHF. The CDR3 DNA sequence: TGTGCCAGCAGCTCGCGATGGACAGGGGGATTCTCACCCCTCCACTTT. The whole variable domain, filled in from reference TRBV7-2 and TRBJ1-6, reads GAGVSQSPSNKVTEKGKDVELRCDPISGHTALYWYRQSLGQGLEFLIYFQGNSAPDKSGLPSDRFSAERTGGSVSTLTIQRTQQEDSAVYLCASSSRWTGGFSPLHFGNGTRLTVT.